This T cell receptor (beta chain) is drawn from a study of CD8+ T cells in alopecia areata. In each case, RNA was isolated and then reverse transcribed into cDNA as the sequencing template. Sequenced by immunoSEQ multiplex PCR; TCRdb stores in-frame clones only, minus some. This sample has roughly 140,000 clones, with about 50% found just once. The clonotype was recovered from a human donor with alopecia areata. Sequenced material: CD8+ T cells sorted from blood, taken at week 0.

Here the CDR3 DNA reads TGCGCCAGTAGCGGGACAGGAGGAACTGAAGCTTTCTTT. It specifies CASSGTGGTEAFF. This sequence joins TRBV4-3 and TRBJ1-1, with 8 nucleotides matching TRBD1. The CDR3 sequence is 13 residues long. Germline lookup yields CDR1 LGHNA and CDR2 YSLEER. The trim removed 9 bases at V and 5 bases at J, leaving 8 bases unmatched.